The next 29 T cell receptor beta chains were all read from a single sample in a study of T cell clonality in common variable immunodeficiency. The protocol was immunoSEQ multiplex PCR, while the TCRdb copy is restricted to in-frame clones and leaves out a portion. The sample has approximately 50,000 clones, none seen only once. The sequencing sample was made of peripheral blood mononuclear cells. Source of these receptors: a person aged 18 to 75 in good health.

This clone was detected many times. The read stops 3 residues short of the end of the CDR3; the missing end is completed from the germline J gene. The chain combines TRBV20-1 with TRBJ1-2; TRBD1 agrees at 8 bases. CDR3 size: 11 residues. Germline V gene sequence: CDR1 DFQATT, CDR2 SNEGSKA (reference sequence). This CDR3 is CSATGGWGYTF. CDR3 DNA (partial): TGCAGTGCTACAGGGGGCTGGGGC.

As to this clone: Read coverage stops 3 residues before the CDR3 terminus; the germline J gene supplies the remainder. This sequence joins TRBV7-9 and TRBJ1-6; no reliable D call. Germline-derived CDR1 and CDR2 are SEHNR and FQNEAQ (reference sequence). V was pared by 2 bases and J by 8 bases, with 10 bases between. The CDR3 totals 14 residues. CDR3 region: CASSLQGIYSPLHF. The DNA read from the CDR3 is TGTGCCAGCAGCTTACAAGGCATCTATTCACCC.

This clone was seen at least ten times. The read ends 3 residues before the CDR3 terminus; that terminus is restored from the germline J gene. This specimen includes other DNA sequences encoding the same CDR3. The chain is built from TRBV19 and TRBJ1-1, with D perhaps matching TRBD1 (5 bases). This CDR3 has 13 amino acids. Trimming cost V 1 base and J 4 bases, with 7 bases left between them. Germline loops: CDR1 LNHDA, CDR2 SQIVND (reference sequence). Partial CDR3 DNA: TGTGCCAGTAGTATAGGCGGGGGCACTGAA. It specifies CASSIGGGTE. In full, the CDR3 reads CASSIGGGTEAFF.

There are many counts of this clone. The DNA ends 3 residues before the CDR3 does, and the rest of the CDR3 is filled in from the germline J gene. V gene TRBV20-1 combines with J gene TRBJ2-3; D gene unclear. V was pared by 6 bases and J by 3 bases, with 13 bases between. CDR1 is DFQATT, CDR2 SNEGSKA, per germline (reference sequence). The CDR3 covers 13 residues. The CDR3 sequence: CSAPNQVTDTQYF. The CDR3 DNA, read in part, is TGCAGTGCCCCGAACCAGGTAACAGATACG.

There are many counts of this clone. Coverage ceases 3 residues before the CDR3 finishes, and the germline J gene fills in the end. The chain combines TRBV7-3 with TRBJ2-1; 7 nucleotides line up with TRBD2. V lost 2 bases, J lost 7 bases, and 2 bases stayed unmatched. This CDR3 has 13 residues. CDR1 and CDR2 from the germline V gene are SGHTA and FQGTGA. This chain's CDR3 is CASSLGGSNEQFF. The DNA read from the CDR3 is TGTGCCAGCAGCTTAGGCGGGAGTAATGAG.

This clone has at least ten counts. The read ends 3 residues before the CDR3 terminus; that terminus is restored from the germline J gene. The chain uses TRBV6-4 and TRBJ1-2; D may be TRBD1 (6 bases). The CDR3 runs 16 residues. Germline assignment: CDR1 MRHNA and CDR2 SNTAGT. Trimming pared 5 bases from V and 0 bases from J, leaving 16 bases between. The CDR3 DNA, read in part, is TGTGCCAGCAGTACGCACCCCGACAGGCCTAACTATGGC. Its translation is CASSTHPDRPNYG. The CDR3 reads in full as CASSTHPDRPNYGYTF.

There are many counts of this clone. The CDR3 DNA, read in part, is TGCGCCAGCAGTCCCCGGGACAGGGGATACGAG. Its translation is CASSPRDRGYE. The full CDR3 reads CASSPRDRGYEQYF. The genes are TRBV10-1 and TRBJ2-7; 10 nucleotides align to TRBD1. The CDR3 end lies 3 residues beyond the end of the read and is filled in from the germline J gene. Germline values: CDR1 WNHNN, CDR2 SYGVQD (reference sequence). The CDR3 is 14 amino acids. Trimming removed 5 bases from V and 4 bases from J; junction bases left unmatched: 5.

This clone was observed at least ten times. The sequence runs out 3 residues before the end of the CDR3; the remainder is reconstructed from the germline J gene. This chain joins TRBV18 and TRBJ1-2, with D tentatively TRBD1 (5 bases). The V gene's germline CDR1 is KGHSH and CDR2 LQKENI. The CDR3 consists of 13 residues. The V and J ends lost 3 bases and 1 base respectively, with 6 bases between them. The CDR3 DNA, read in part, is TGTGCCAGCTCACCCAGGGATAACTATGGC. This codes for CASSPRDNYG. The CDR3 reads in full as CASSPRDNYGYTF.

The table lists this clone with many counts. The sequenced CDR3 bases are TGTGCCAGCTCATCCGGGACAGAGGGATACGAG. Amino acid sequence: CASSSGTEGYE. The entire CDR3 is CASSSGTEGYEQYF. The chain has TRBV18 and TRBJ2-7, with TRBD1 matching 7 bases. Read sequence stops 3 residues before the CDR3 end, and the germline J gene provides the missing end. CDR1 is KGHSH, CDR2 LQKENI, per germline. J lost 4 bases, V lost 5 bases, and 8 bases had no gene match. This CDR3 comprises 14 residues.

This clone was seen a few times. The CDR3 extends 3 residues past the end of the read, so its final part is completed from the germline J gene. This chain joins TRBV10-2 and TRBJ1-4; 12 nucleotides align to TRBD1. CDR3 length: 16 amino acids. The germline V gene encodes CDR1 WSHSY and CDR2 SAAADI. The V gene end was trimmed by 4 bases and the J gene end by 7 bases; junction bases not matched to a gene: 7. Incomplete CDR3 DNA: TGCGCCAGCAGTGCCGGGACAGGGGGCGCAGGTGAAAAA. It codes for CASSAGTGGAGEK. The whole CDR3 sequence is CASSAGTGGAGEKLFF.

This clone was recorded a few times. The CDR3 end falls 3 residues outside the read, so it is completed with the germline J gene. V gene TRBV7-8 combines with J gene TRBJ1-2, with a tentative D call TRBD1 (5 bases). V was trimmed by 3 bases and J by 2 bases, leaving 13 bases between them. From germline, CDR1 is SGHVS and CDR2 FQNEAQ. The CDR3 covers 15 residues. The sequenced CDR3 bases are TGTGCCAGCAGCTTGTCCTCAGACAGCAACTATGGC. It yields the protein CASSLSSDSNYG. The whole CDR3 sequence is CASSLSSDSNYGYTF.

In this sample, this clone turned up a few times. The read ends 3 residues shy of where the CDR3 ends; the end is completed using the germline J gene. The chain has TRBV13 and TRBJ2-1; weak D call: TRBD2 (6 bases). Germline-derived CDR1 and CDR2 are PRHDT and FYEKMQ (reference sequence). The CDR3 has 16 residues. Between the trimmed V and J ends, which lost 1 base and 5 bases, there was a span of 15 bases. The CDR3 reads CASSLVGQRVDNEQFF. CDR3 bases read: TGTGCCAGCAGCTTAGTGGGTCAGCGGGTCGACAATGAG.

This clone was seen at least ten times. The CDR3 end is not reached by the read, which stops 3 residues before it; the germline J gene fills it in. The chain has TRBV20-1 and TRBJ2-2, with TRBD1 matching over 9 bases. Germline V gives CDR1 DFQATT, CDR2 SNEGSKA (reference sequence). V lost 6 bases, J lost 4 bases, and 9 bases stayed unmatched. The CDR3 covers 15 residues. The CDR3 loop is CSAIPGTGSTGELFF. Partial CDR3 DNA: TGCAGTGCCATACCCGGGACAGGGAGCACCGGGGAG.

This clone was seen at least ten times. The read ends 3 residues early relative to the CDR3; the germline J gene fills the gap. The chain links TRBV11-2 to TRBJ2-2; possibly TRBD1 for D (6 bases). The CDR3 has 14 residues. Germline CDR1 and CDR2: SGHAT and FQNNGV. V shed 2 bases and J shed 5 bases, with 9 bases lying between them. CDR3 DNA, as far as it was read: TGTGCCAGCAGCTTACCTACAGGGACCGGGGAG. Translated, it gives CASSLPTGTGE. The full CDR3 protein reads CASSLPTGTGELFF.

As for this clone: The CDR3 extends 3 residues past the end of the read, so its final part is completed from the germline J gene. The J gene is TRBJ2-1, the V gene TRBV7-9; D gene unclear. The germline gives CDR1 SEHNR, CDR2 FQNEAQ (reference sequence). The CDR3 extends over 11 amino acids. The V gene lost 5 bases and the J gene lost 9 bases, with 8 bases spanning the gap. CDR3 loop: CASSPNSEQFF. The CDR3 DNA, read in part, is TGTGCCAGCAGCCCAAATAGTGAG. The full variable domain, with the rest looked up from reference TRBV7-9 and TRBJ2-1, is DTGVSQNPRHKITKRGQNVTFRCDPISEHNRLYWYRQTLGQGPEFLTYFQNEAQLEKSRLLSDRFSAERPKGSFSTLEIQRTEQGDSAMYLCASSPNSEQFFGPGTRLTVL.

In this sample, this clone turned up many times. The CDR3 reads CASSPQGGQGTEAFF. The CDR3 DNA, read in part, is TGTGCCAGCAGCCCACAGGGGGGGCAGGGGACTGAA. The chain combines TRBV5-4 with TRBJ1-1; 8 bases are a match to TRBD1. The CDR3 goes on 3 residues after the read ends, and that part is filled in from the germline J gene. Trimming took 4 bases from V and 5 from J; bases not matched to a gene: 10. This CDR3 has 15 residues. Germline V lookup: CDR1 SGHNT, CDR2 YYREEE (reference sequence).

This clone was counted ten times or more. The DNA ends 3 residues before the CDR3 does, and the rest of the CDR3 is filled in from the germline J gene. The chain recombines TRBV7-3 with TRBJ2-4, with 7 bases lining up with TRBD1. Per germline, CDR1 SGHTA and CDR2 FQGTGA. V lost 5 bases, J lost 0 bases, and 4 bases stayed unmatched. CDR3 length: 15 residues. This CDR3 reads CASSPTGIAKNIQYF. CDR3 DNA (partial): TGTGCCAGCAGCCCGACAGGGATAGCCAAAAACATT.

By proportion, this clone is medium-sized. The CDR3 end is not reached by the read, which stops 3 residues before it; the germline J gene fills it in. This chain uses TRBV9 with TRBJ2-1, with D perhaps TRBD2 (5 bases). CDR3 length equals 18 residues. Per the germline V gene, CDR1 is SGDLS and CDR2 is YYNGEE. V dropped 3 bases and J dropped 4 bases, with 23 bases sitting between them. Partial CDR3 DNA: TGTGCCAGCAGCGCCTCTCCTGCGATCAGCGGCACATACAATGAG. Encoded protein: CASSASPAISGTYNE. The full CDR3 protein is CASSASPAISGTYNEQFF.

This clone was counted many times. The read ends 3 residues shy of where the CDR3 ends; the end is completed using the germline J gene. V and J are TRBV19 and TRBJ1-1, with a possible D match to TRBD1 (5 bases). Per germline, CDR1 LNHDA and CDR2 SQIVND (reference sequence). CDR3 length: 15 residues. The germline V and J ends were trimmed by 10 bases and 4 bases, with 22 bases remaining between them. CDR3 bases read: TGTGCCACGAGAAGGACATTAAGGGTTGGCACTGAA. Translation: CATRRTLRVGTE. The entire CDR3 reads CATRRTLRVGTEAFF.

Ten or more counts support this clone. The read is 3 residues too short to cover the CDR3 end, so that end is filled in from the germline J gene. The chain employs TRBV7-9 and TRBJ2-7, with D maybe TRBD1 (6 bases). Trimming removed 6 bases at V and 5 bases at J, with 14 bases between. The V gene's germline CDR1 is SEHNR and CDR2 FQNEAQ (reference sequence). There are 13 residues in the CDR3. CDR3 DNA, as far as it was read: TGTGCCAGCAGAGATACAGGGTTCCACGAG. Amino acids: CASRDTGFHE. The entire CDR3 protein reads CASRDTGFHEQYF.

This clone was picked up many times. The CDR3 goes on 3 residues after the read ends, and that part is filled in from the germline J gene. The chain joins TRBV2 to TRBJ1-4; D perhaps matches TRBD1 (5 bases). The CDR3 totals 14 residues. Trimming removed 8 bases at V and 2 bases at J, with 12 bases between. The germline gives CDR1 SNHLY, CDR2 FYNNEI. The chain's CDR3 is CASLGGSTNEKLFF. The sequenced part of the CDR3 DNA is TGTGCCAGCCTCGGGGGGAGCACTAATGAAAAA. Looking up the rest from reference TRBV2 and TRBJ1-4 gives the full variable domain: EPEVTQTPSHQVTQMGQEVILRCVPISNHLYFYWYRQILGQKVEFLVSFYNNEISEKSEIFDDQFSVERPDGSNFTLKIRSTKLEDSAMYFCASLGGSTNEKLFFGSGTQLSVL.

This clone was observed at least ten times. The CDR3 end falls 3 residues outside the read, so it is completed with the germline J gene. The gene calls are TRBV19 and TRBJ1-4; tentatively, D is TRBD1 (5 bases). Between the trimmed V and J ends, which lost 6 bases and 0 bases, there was a span of 8 bases. In germline, CDR1 is LNHDA, CDR2 SQIVND (reference sequence). The length of the CDR3 is 14 residues. CDR3 region: CASSSTATNEKLFF. The CDR3 bases that were read are TGTGCCAGTAGCTCGACAGCAACTAATGAAAAA.

This clone showed up many times. From the germline J gene comes the end of the CDR3, since the read stops 3 residues before it. The chain is built from TRBV7-3 and TRBJ2-5, with 9 bases that match TRBD2. Germline-derived CDR1 and CDR2 are SGHTA and FQGTGA. The CDR3 sequence is 15 residues long. With 5 bases clipped from V and 1 base from J, the junction kept 5 bases outside the gene matches. The CDR3 reads CASSPGGLAQETQYF. CDR3 DNA (partial): TGTGCCAGCAGCCCAGGGGGACTAGCCCAAGAGACC.

This clone was seen ten or more times. The read halts 3 residues ahead of the CDR3 end, with the missing end drawn from the germline J gene. The rearrangement links TRBV20-1 to TRBJ2-2; a weak D match, TRBD1 (6 bases). The CDR3 consists of 13 residues. Trimming shortened V by 3 bases and J by 9 bases, and 14 bases separated the two germline ends. Looked up from germline, CDR1 is DFQATT and CDR2 is SNEGSKA (reference sequence). The CDR3 DNA, read in part, is TGCAGTGCTAGTCCAGGGGCGAAGAGGGAG. Translated, it gives CSASPGAKRE. The whole CDR3 sequence reads CSASPGAKRELFF.

This clone has a count of ten or more. The read terminates 3 residues ahead of where the CDR3 ends, so the germline J gene completes it. This chain links TRBV11-2 with TRBJ2-5; D is ambiguous. Germline CDR1 is SGHAT and CDR2 is FQNNGV. V gave up 1 base and J gave up 1 base, with 10 bases separating them. The CDR3 has 15 residues. The CDR3 bases that were read are TGTGCCAGCAGCTTAGTCCCACTACCCCAAGAGACC. This gives the protein CASSLVPLPQET. The whole CDR3 protein is CASSLVPLPQETQYF.

In this sample, this clone turned up a few times. The sequenced part of the CDR3 DNA is TGCGCCAGCAGCCCACGTCCCGGGACAGGGGGGAGGGAGACC. It yields the protein CASSPRPGTGGRET. The whole CDR3 region reads CASSPRPGTGGRETQYF. This chain uses TRBV5-1 with TRBJ2-5; 11 nucleotides agree with TRBD1. The read terminates 3 residues before the CDR3 end, so the remaining end is supplied by the germline J gene. The CDR3 spans 17 residues. Germline lookup yields CDR1 SGHRS and CDR2 YFSETQ. The V segment lost 4 bases and the J segment 5 bases; nucleotides outside the gene matches: 13.

This clone has only a few counts. The read terminates 3 residues ahead of where the CDR3 ends, so the germline J gene completes it. The chain couples TRBV5-1 to TRBJ2-5, with 11 nucleotides matching TRBD1. The ends lost 4 bases at V and 5 bases at J; junction bases unmatched: 7. CDR3 size: 15 residues. Germline V CDR1 and CDR2: SGHRS, YFSETQ. Partial CDR3 DNA: TGCGCCAGCAGCACCAGGGACAGGGGGGGGGAGACC. Translating it yields CASSTRDRGGET. The full CDR3 reads CASSTRDRGGETQYF.

This clone has at least ten counts. Read coverage stops 3 residues before the CDR3 terminus; the germline J gene supplies the remainder. The rearrangement uses TRBV20-1 and TRBJ1-5; D is unresolved. Trimming removed 5 bases from V and 0 bases from J, with 11 bases in between. The CDR3 covers 14 residues. Per the germline V gene, CDR1 is DFQATT and CDR2 is SNEGSKA (reference sequence). The CDR3 DNA, read in part, is TGCAGTGCTGCGAGAGATTATAGCAATCAGCCC. Its translation: CSAARDYSNQP. The CDR3 as a whole reads CSAARDYSNQPQHF.

This clone was observed at least ten times. CDR3 amino acids: CASSPGRGSQYSNQPQHF. The CDR3 DNA, read in part, is TGTGCCAGCAGCCCCGGTAGGGGCAGCCAGTATAGCAATCAGCCC. The chain recombines TRBV7-6 with TRBJ1-5, with D perhaps TRBD1 (5 bases). The sequenced fragment ends 3 residues before the CDR3 boundary, so the rest is inferred from the germline J gene. The CDR3 is 18 amino acids. From germline, CDR1 is SGHVS and CDR2 FNYEAQ. V lost 5 bases and J lost 0, with 20 bases in between.